This note documents a single T cell receptor beta chain sequence. It lacks a known antigen. Base qualities were left out, and no much larger clone turns up one base away. Whole blood was collected in K2EDTA tubes by collaborating institutions according to the institutions' own protocols. Collaborator samples were shipped for TCRbeta analysis as frozen whole blood, isolated PBMCs, or DNA extracted from either sample type. This record belongs to a study of blood T cell repertoires in COVID-19 (dated by TCRdb to 2020 to 2022). General notes on the study: The collaborator samples originated in the United States, Italy and Spain and spanned the acute and convalescent phases of COVID-19. Deeply sampled blood TCRbeta repertoires from subjects exposed to, actively infected with, or recovered from COVID-19 were included in the dataset. Samples came from the ongoing ImmuneRACE study (first 160 participants) plus 1,254 subjects from 6 global collaborators. The material from the prospective study consisted of cDNA or gDNA derived from T cells, B-cell-depleted T cells, or PBMCs. The sample metadata nearly always contained a de-identified subject ID, COVID-19 status, age in years and sex. Where HLA class I and class II types were available, the types were taken from metadata supplied by the sample provider, not from assay-based typing. The repertoires were released in a freely available public database intended as a resource for research on the immune response to SARS-CoV-2.

TCRbeta CDR3 regions were amplified from genomic DNA by means of the immunoSEQ Assay, a bias-controlled multiplex PCR. The paper's data handling went like this. Nucleated cell counts per sample were estimated from amplification of reference gene primers within the assay. To quantify the absolute abundance of each unique TCRbeta CDR3 rearrangement, sequence reads were collapsed and filtered. Productive Simpson clonality was computed per sample as the square root of Simpson's diversity index over productive rearrangements. TCRdb stores this immuneACCESS table with in-frame sequences only. Part of the clones is absent; in the studies checked, under half of the shortfall reflects unresolved V genes, and no reason is known for the rest. That table gives V, J and clone size, and the DNA gave D and trimming. For this sample there are around 130,000 clones; around 87% appear just once. Together, the top ten hold 5% to 6% of the sample.

What the research found in general, with its limitations: The quantity of clinical and demographic metadata differed by source and by participant and was supplied without curation.

The junction carries 13 bases between V and J, which are trimmed by 0 bases and 5 bases respectively. The CDR3 sequence holds 15 residues, the cysteine and phenylalanine included. The CDR3 DNA has 45 bases and is translated from base 1. The CDR1 and CDR2 encoded by the germline V gene are MDHEN and SYDVKM. The sample comprised peripheral blood. This sequence originates from a human donor in a cohort sampled during active COVID-19. The chain couples TRBV28 to TRBJ2-5; the D segment could be TRBD1, given 6 matching bases. CDR3 loop: CASSLWGTTGETQYF. The DNA is TGTGCCAGCAGTTTATGGGGCACAACAGGGGAGACCCAGTACTTC.